Below are 17 T cell receptor beta chains sequenced from a single sample in a study of cytomegalovirus exposure and HLA in healthy donors. PCR was performed using 60 Vbeta and 13 Jbeta primers. The method was immunoSEQ multiplex PCR; TCRdb's version includes in-frame clones alone and lacks a portion of them. The data hold approximately 160,000 clones, with 68% observed a single time. Sequencing was performed on PBMCs. Receptors originate from a woman aged 40 to 50 in good health and CMV-seropositive.

V usage is TRBV19 and J usage is TRBJ2-1, with TRBD2 identical over 8 bases. CDR1 is LNHDA, CDR2 SQIVND, per germline (reference sequence). This CDR3 has 14 residues. Losses at the gene ends were 2 bases for V and 8 bases for J; bases not matched to a gene: 5. CDR3 loop: CASSIWAGGDEQFF. The CDR3 DNA reads as TGTGCCAGTAGTATATGGGCGGGGGGCGATGAGCAGTTCTTC.

V is TRBV7-8 and J is TRBJ2-5, with D perhaps TRBD1 (6 bases). V lost 5 bases to trimming and J lost 0 bases, with 10 bases between them. This CDR3 is built from 14 residues. CDR1 and CDR2 (germline): SGHVS, FQNEAQ. The CDR3 here is CASSRGQYQETQYF. CDR3 DNA sequence: TGTGCCAGCAGCCGCGGACAGTACCAAGAGACCCAGTACTTC.

The chain uses TRBV25-1 and TRBJ2-7; TRBD2 matches at 7 bases. Trimming at V came to 6 bases and at J to 2 bases, leaving 4 bases not matched to a gene. Germline CDR1 MGHDK, CDR2 SYGVNS. CDR3 length: 13 residues. CDR3 residues: CASRASGTYEQYF. CDR3 nucleotides: TGTGCCAGCAGGGCTAGCGGAACCTACGAGCAGTACTTC.

This chain links TRBV4-3 with TRBJ1-1; D ambiguous. From germline, CDR1 is LGHNA and CDR2 YSLEER. Trimming cost V 0 bases and J 5 bases, with 13 bases left between them. This CDR3 region has 15 residues. CDR3 bases: TGCGCCAGCAGCCAAGATGTCACGAGGGTTACTGAAGCTTTCTTT. Its protein product is CASSQDVTRVTEAFF.

In this sample, this clone turned up a few times. The chain joins TRBV28 to TRBJ1-2; 7 bases align to TRBD1. Germline CDR1 and CDR2: MDHEN and SYDVKM. With 6 bases clipped from V and 2 bases from J, the junction kept 3 bases outside the gene matches. This CDR3 contains 13 residues. The CDR3 is CASSPGQNYGYTF. Here the CDR3 DNA reads TGTGCCAGCAGCCCGGGACAGAACTATGGCTACACCTTC.

This clone showed up just a few times. The chain combines TRBV4-2 with TRBJ2-7; 13 nucleotides agree with TRBD2. Trimming cost V 0 bases and J 2 bases; bases outside gene matches: 7. The CDR3 has 18 amino acids. Germline-derived CDR1 and CDR2 are LGHNA and YNFKEQ. The CDR3 sequence is CASSQDSGGLAGTYEQYF. The CDR3 DNA sequence: TGTGCCAGCAGCCAAGATAGTGGGGGACTAGCGGGAACCTACGAGCAGTACTTC.

V is TRBV4-1 and J is TRBJ2-7; 7 bases align to TRBD1. Germline CDR1 reads MGHRA; CDR2 reads YSYEKL. The CDR3 contains 14 residues. Unmatched junction bases numbered 6, after V lost 2 bases and J lost 5 bases. The CDR3 spells CASSQRQGYNEQYF. CDR3 nucleotide sequence: TGCGCCAGCAGCCAACGACAGGGCTATAACGAGCAGTACTTC.

The rearrangement uses TRBV28 and TRBJ2-7; D is unresolved. The V gene lost 5 bases and the J gene lost 0 bases, with 11 bases spanning the gap. This CDR3 contains 14 residues. Germline-derived CDR1 and CDR2 are MDHEN and SYDVKM. The CDR3 loop reads CASSVSISSYEQYF. CDR3 DNA: TGTGCCAGCAGTGTCTCGATTAGCTCCTACGAGCAGTACTTC.

The chain recombines TRBV10-3 with TRBJ2-1; 9 bases match TRBD1. Germline trimming cut 7 bases from V and 4 bases from J; bases unmatched to any gene: 8. The germline V gene encodes CDR1 ENHRY and CDR2 SYGVKD. This CDR3 comprises 15 residues. DNA for the CDR3: TGTGCCATCACTTCCGGGACAGGGAGTTACAATGAGCAGTTCTTC. Translated: CAITSGTGSYNEQFF.

The chain employs TRBV7-9 and TRBJ2-7; D is possibly TRBD1 (7 bases). Between the trimmed V and J ends, which lost 4 bases and 3 bases, there was a span of 22 bases. The CDR3 runs 17 residues. In germline, CDR1 is SEHNR, CDR2 FQNEAQ (reference sequence). CDR3 loop: CASSSGSSGQVGYEQYF. CDR3 bases: TGTGCCAGCAGCTCCGGGAGCTCCGGACAGGTGGGCTACGAGCAGTACTTC.

This chain uses TRBV7-3 with TRBJ2-2, with D perhaps matching TRBD2 (5 bases). V was shortened by 3 bases and J by 5 bases, with 10 bases between the two germline ends. The germline V gene has CDR1 SGHTA and CDR2 FQGTGA. This CDR3 has 14 residues. CDR3 DNA sequence: TGTGCCAGCAGCTTCGGGGTACCTACCGGGGAGCTGTTTTTT. Its protein is CASSFGVPTGELFF.

The chain uses TRBV28 and TRBJ1-5, with 12 bases lining up with TRBD1. Losses at the gene ends were 2 bases for V and 6 bases for J; bases not matched to a gene: 2. CDR3 size: 15 residues. CDR1 MDHEN and CDR2 SYDVKM come from the germline V gene. The CDR3 loop reads CASSLGDRGLQPQHF. CDR3 nucleotide sequence: TGTGCCAGCAGTTTAGGGGACAGGGGGCTTCAGCCCCAGCATTTT.

Only a few counts were recorded for this clone. The chain combines TRBV28 with TRBJ2-7; maybe TRBD2 (6 bases). CDR3 length: 14 residues. Trimming shortened V by 6 bases and J by 0 bases, and 12 bases separated the two germline ends. In germline, CDR1 is MDHEN, CDR2 SYDVKM. CDR3 coding DNA: TGTGCCAGCAGCGAGGGAGGTAGCTCCTACGAGCAGTACTTC. This sequence encodes CASSEGGSSYEQYF.

The chain joins TRBV7-2 to TRBJ1-2; 9 nucleotides line up with TRBD1. V lost 1 base, J lost 8 bases, and 11 bases stayed unmatched. In germline, CDR1 is SGHTA, CDR2 FQGNSA. The CDR3 runs 16 residues. Written as DNA, the CDR3 is TGTGCCAGCAGCTTAGTAGTCGGAGGACAGGGGAGGGGCTACACCTTC. This sequence encodes CASSLVVGGQGRGYTF.

This clone was observed once. V and J are TRBV7-3 and TRBJ2-7; 10 nucleotides agree with TRBD2. The trim removed 5 bases at V and 7 bases at J, leaving 8 bases unmatched. CDR1 and CDR2 (germline): SGHTA, FQGTGA. The CDR3 totals 14 residues. The CDR3 DNA follows: TGTGCCAGCAGCCAAGCGGGAGGGCCTTGGGAGCAGTACTTC. Translating it yields CASSQAGGPWEQYF. Using reference TRBV7-3 and TRBJ2-7 for the parts outside the CDR3, the full variable domain is GAGVSQTPSNKVTEKGKYVELRCDPISGHTALYWYRQSLGQGPEFLIYFQGTGAADDSGLPNDRFFAVRPEGSVSTLKIQRTERGDSAVYLCASSQAGGPWEQYFGPGTRLTVT.

J is TRBJ1-5 and V is TRBV7-2; the match to TRBD1 covers 8 bases. The CDR3 is 15 amino acids. Germline CDR1 SGHTA, CDR2 FQGNSA. J was trimmed by 3 bases and V by 4 bases; bases with no gene match: 5. This CDR3 reads CASSSATGVNQPQHF. The DNA for the CDR3 is TGTGCCAGCAGCTCGGCGACAGGGGTCAATCAGCCCCAGCATTTT.

J is TRBJ1-6 and V is TRBV5-3; a possible D gene is TRBD1 (6 bases). TRBV5-3 is an ORF, and what it does is uncertain. The CDR3 covers 15 residues. The V end lost 0 bases, the J end lost 10 bases, and 14 bases lay between the germline ends. CDR3 sequence (DNA): TGTGCCAGAAGCTTGGAAGGGGGTGGACGGTCACCCCTCCACTTT. Translated, it gives CARSLEGGGRSPLHF.